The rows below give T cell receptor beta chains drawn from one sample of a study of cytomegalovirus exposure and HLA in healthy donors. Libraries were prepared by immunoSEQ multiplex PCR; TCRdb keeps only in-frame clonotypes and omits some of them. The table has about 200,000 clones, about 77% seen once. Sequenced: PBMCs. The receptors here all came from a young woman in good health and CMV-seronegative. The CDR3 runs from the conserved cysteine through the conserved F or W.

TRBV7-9,CASSLGGHLQFF
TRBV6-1,CASSEYGSDGNQPQHF
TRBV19,CASSTRDRGTDTQYF
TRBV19,CATGRGTYGYTF
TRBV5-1,CASSLGQGVYGYTF
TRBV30,CAWSSPGQGVPWQYF
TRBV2,CASRGPGGYEQYF
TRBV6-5,CASSYSSGDEQYF
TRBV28,CASSLTGDYGYTF
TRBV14,CAIKPDLTVNYGYTF
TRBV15,CATSRLDSRSGNTIYF
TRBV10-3,CATGLHSTSYEQYF
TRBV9,CASSVGPGIYEQYF
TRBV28,CASSPLRRTEYF
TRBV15,CATSLQGLTNQPQHF
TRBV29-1,CSVEARVGTEAFF
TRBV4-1,CASSQDQYISGYEQYF
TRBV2,CASGWWGEETQYF
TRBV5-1,CASSLGIAADTQYF
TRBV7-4,CASSPAPTGGVSYEQYF
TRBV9,CASSVGGNTEVHEQYF
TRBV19,CASSPGPNYGYTF
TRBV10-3,CAISDDTGGNQPQHF
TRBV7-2,CASSSGRGQNTGELFF
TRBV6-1,CASSYTSSGETQYF
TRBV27,CASSLADRGDGELFF